This T cell receptor (beta chain) was sequenced in a study of T cells in women clearing cervical HPV infection. In regard to this clone: The CDR3 end falls 3 residues outside the read, so it is completed with the germline J gene.

Sequencing was performed with immunoSEQ multiplex PCR; in TCRdb, only in-frame clones are kept and a portion is missing. With about 31,000 clones in the sample, the ten largest clones hold 3% to 4%. CDR3 length equals 15 residues. The V gene lost 6 bases and the J gene lost 2 bases, with 15 bases spanning the gap. Germline V gene data show CDR1 as SGHVS and CDR2 as FNYEAQ. The TCR was taken from a woman between 18 and 70 years old with a cervical HPV16 infection that either progressed to CIN3+ or cleared (not recorded which). The rearrangement uses TRBV7-6 and TRBJ2-3; weak D call: TRBD2 (6 bases). Sequencing was done on a sample of blood buffy coat. The part of the CDR3 DNA that was read is TGTGCCAGCAGTCCGCGGGGTGGGGCCACAGATACG. Translated: CASSPRGGATDT. The complete CDR3 sequence is CASSPRGGATDTQYF.